This T cell receptor beta chain appears in the sequencing data of a study of blood T cell repertoires in COVID-19. The CDR3 length is 15 residues. Germline values: CDR1 MRHNA, CDR2 SNTAGT. V shed 3 bases and J shed 3 bases, with 11 bases lying between them. Repertoires were generated with immunoSEQ multiplex PCR, while TCRdb's copy carries only in-frame clones and drops some. The repertoire has some 250,000 clones, 88% of them found once; the top ten carry 0.65% to 0.95%. The sequencing input was peripheral blood. The gene calls are TRBV6-4 and TRBJ1-4; D might be TRBD1 (5 bases). The receptor was derived from a woman aged 25 to 39 with acute or convalescent COVID-19. The CDR3 is CASSEGAGSNEKLFF. CDR3 DNA: TGTGCCAGCAGTGAAGGGGCAGGGTCTAATGAAAAACTGTTTTTT.